The sample holds a few counts of the clone carrying this TCR beta chain. As yet, its antigen is unknown. The sample belongs to a study of T-cell reconstitution after alpha-beta-depleted transplantation in children. Study findings and constraints: Several hundred graft clones that had expanded were reportedly the source of alpha-beta T cells about two months after transplant. Certain patients had high TCRbeta diversity at day 60, and it came from recipient T cells and thymic progenitors that survived. Among T cells one year after transplant, newly produced cells accounted for most counts and diversity.

The TCRbeta library incorporated unique molecular identifiers. TCRdb ran MiXCR on the PCR reads and lists one entry per CDR3 protein. Altogether 180,000 or so distinct CDR3 sequences are present, 6.3% being singletons, with the ten largest covering 4.5% to 5.5%. CDR1 and CDR2 (germline): SGHRS, YFSETQ. V was cut by 2 bases and J by 1 base, with 6 bases left in between. The CDR3 consists of 13 residues. This TCR was sampled from a girl less than two years old with combined immunodeficiency, due to receive a stem cell transplant. The chain combines TRBV5-1 with TRBJ1-1; D not certain. This material consisted of PBMCs, taken before TCRalphabeta/CD19-depleted stem cell transplant. CDR3 in DNA: TGCGCCAGCAGCTTCGCGTGGAACACTGAAGCTTTCTTT. It encodes CASSFAWNTEAFF.